One TCR beta chain is described in this entry. The specificity of this receptor is unknown. No per-base quality is available; no much larger clone lies one base away. Taken from the germline V gene (reference sequence), the CDR1 and CDR2 loops are GTSNPN and SVGIG. Between the V and J ends, shortened by 4 bases and 9 bases respectively, the junction contains 16 bases. Including cysteine and phenylalanine, the CDR3 has 14 amino acids. The read is trimmed to its CDR3 DNA, 42 bases read in frame from base 1. Library generation was performed with the immunoSEQ multiplex PCR assay. For the multiplex PCR, a mixture combining 60 forward primers for TCR Vbeta segments and 13 reverse primers for TCR Jbeta segments was used. The CDR3 region of rearranged TCR beta genes was amplified from genomic DNA by a multiplex PCR assay. The Illumina HiSeq System was used to sequence the amplified TCR beta libraries as 87-base-pair reads. The source study handled its data this way. A later analysis counted approximately 76 million unique TCR beta chains across the 550 to 750 repertoires, and approximately 11 million of these chains were shared by at least two donors. To remove PCR and sequencing errors, raw reads were error-corrected and collapsed into unique sequences using a nearest-neighbor algorithm that merged closely related sequences. Alignment of CDR3 sequences to IMGT reference sequences was used to assign V, D and J gene segments. Each retained sequence needed at least a six-nucleotide match to both a V gene segment and a J gene segment. Rearrangements were called productive when the CDR3 lacked stop codons and stayed in frame with V and J; all others were non-productive. CDR3 was defined according to IMGT convention as the region running from the second conserved V-encoded cysteine to the conserved J-encoded phenylalanine. The earlier analysis of some 580 of the donors excluded any sequence lacking an unambiguous match to a single V gene segment. In an earlier analysis of about 590 of the donors, a V segment was called functional when productive rearrangements were above 56.7%, and segregating when the standard deviation between donors exceeded 5%. A statistical classification framework was developed to diagnose cytomegalovirus status using the catalog of TCR beta chain sequences. In a later analysis, TCR nucleotide sequences were compared against IMGT/GENE-DB human TR gene sequences so that V and J genes could be assigned. The TCRdist pipeline was used in a later analysis to assign CDR3 sequences and most-parsimonious VDJ recombination scenarios. In a later analysis, each TCR beta chain was defined by its CDR3 amino acid sequence together with its V-gene family, and reads lacking a unique V-gene family were excluded. In a later analysis, 450 to 600 highly shared, low-generation-probability nucleotide sequences were removed to address suspected cross-contamination and a sequencing artifact. A later analysis calculated a clonal expansion index for each public chain from normalized within-repertoire ranks of inferred template counts. A later analysis computed generation probabilities with a VDJ recombination model fitted to out-of-frame rearrangements, and checked the results against IGoR. Hypergeometric tests were used in a later analysis to score TCR-TCR, TCR-HLA and TCR-CMV co-occurrence, with a repertoire-size bias correction applied to the TCR pairs. False discovery rates were estimated in a later analysis by permuting HLA or CMV assignments 20 times. A later analysis grouped co-occurring TCRs with DBSCAN, adding TCRdist sequence similarity when clustering within HLA-allele-positive subsets. Repertoires with fewer than 30,000 or more than 120,000 public chains, plus five repertoires with anomalous nucleotide sharing, were excluded from co-occurrence clustering. TCRdb retrieved this table from immuneACCESS and kept in-frame rearrangements only. Not all clones are present; in checked studies, unresolved V genes account for under half, and no reason is known for the remainder. D and trimming come from the DNA, and the V and J calls and clone size come from that table. Recorded for this sample are about 160,000 clones; around 88% of them occurred a single time. The ten biggest clones cover 1.5% to 2% of the sample.

The cohort consisted of more than 650 healthy bone marrow donors. Cohort members were all nominally healthy when sampled, although unrecorded immune exposures were likely present. The donor was CMV seronegative and was included in the group of under 450 seronegative cohort members. A peripheral blood sample was collected from each donor, and TCR beta sequencing was performed on peripheral blood mononuclear cells. The Qiagen DNeasy Blood Extraction Kit was used to extract genomic DNA from the blood cell samples. These data come from a study of cytomegalovirus exposure and HLA in healthy donors (dated by TCRdb to 2016 to 2017). A note on the overall study: An earlier analysis of under 600 of the donors reported 250 to 300 Gb of sequence data and some 120 million unique TCR beta sequences from some 180 million T cells. Around 320 gigabases of sequencing data and approximately 84 million unique TCR sequences were included in an early release covering around 650 HLA-typed donors. The genetic ancestry cluster associated with self-reported Caucasian donors included 81% of the roughly 390 genotyped donors. The study aimed to test whether cataloging public T cell receptors could reveal signatures of past pathogen exposure. The study used immunosequencing to profile the T cell repertoires of 600 to 850 subjects and linked those repertoires to cytomegalovirus serostatus. Along with the roughly 710-subject first cohort, a separate validation cohort of more than 90 different subjects was used. To predict cytomegalovirus infection status, the study brought together high-throughput TCR immunosequencing, statistical association of individual TCRs with disease status, and machine learning. A later analysis re-analyzed previously published TCR beta repertoires from 500 to 700 donors and added high-resolution HLA genotyping to study TCR occurrence patterns. The later analysis used no new phenotypic data to find candidate immune exposures, relying instead on TCR beta sequences and their occurrence across donors. An earlier analysis of 587 of the donors used high-throughput TCR beta sequencing to judge whether each TCR beta V gene segment behaved as functional or pseudogenic. Alongside the repertoire data, information on donor age, sex, ethnicity and CMV serostatus was compiled. Genome-wide SNP genotypes for about 55% of the 666 donors were used in a later genetic analysis, which treated that subset as a discovery cohort. All discovery cohort repertoires had been generated on a single sequencing platform. HLA typing included class I and class II loci at four-digit resolution. Typing coverage differed by locus: A, B, C, DRB1 and DQB1 were typed in roughly 620-630 donors, DQA1 in 522, DPA1 in around 580, and DPB1 in just under 490. Because of strong linkage in the cohort, roughly five DR-DQ haplotypes were treated as single units for association and clustering. On average, about 240,000 unique TCR beta nucleotide sequences were sequenced per donor among 398 genotyped donors of the cohort, with roughly 20% of those sequences being non-productive. Overall study results and their limits: Some IMGT-functional V segments, including TRBV6-2 and TRBV6-3, could not be distinguished by the 87-base-pair reads and were therefore excluded. Around 16 rarely observed V segments, including chromosome 9 orphons, were excluded from the earlier analysis of approximately 500 of the donors because counts were too low. Across donors, most TCR sequences were observed very rarely, whereas some public TCRs were present in many individuals. For the cohort, immune exposure information was limited to CMV serostatus. A further reported finding was that TCR beta sequences accurately predicted the HLA-A and HLA-B alleles for most subjects in the first cohort. Most CMV-associated TCR beta chains appeared to be HLA-restricted in a later analysis, and the HLA associations seemed to be driven largely by CMV exposure. The presence/absence analyses assumed that sequencing depth was roughly uniform across donors, and that assumption may not be true. Several of the top co-occurrence clusters appeared to be linked to parvovirus B19, influenza, CMV and Epstein-Barr virus, according to a later analysis. Correlated functional status among segregating V segments might reflect linkage disequilibrium, but an unknown experimental factor could not be ruled out. When HLA alleles, especially DR and DQ, strongly co-occurred, attributing TCR associations to individual alleles was difficult. Because HLA typing was missing for some donors at each locus, association tests included only the typed subset. The cohort was sequenced for TCR beta chains only, and without alpha or paired-chain data the features that could be detected were limited. A group of highly shared sequence variants was considered likely to be a technical artifact of the sequencing pipeline. The classifier was reported to diagnose cytomegalovirus status with high specificity and sensitivity in both the original cohort and the validation cohort. The authors suggested that the approach could potentially be extended to other disease states and immunological phenotypes. In a later analysis, HLA-associated TCR beta chains were found to be more clonally expanded and to have lower generation probabilities than equally common non-associated chains. In a later analysis, TCR association rates were found to vary across HLA loci, with the most associated TCRs seen for DRB1 alleles and the fewest for HLA-C alleles. In the study, approximately 160 TCR beta chains were listed as associated with cytomegalovirus. A later analysis associated about 17,000 TCR beta sequences with specific HLA alleles at a false discovery rate of 0.05. In vitro tests confirmed that three of the cytomegalovirus-associated TCR beta chains recognize cytomegalovirus antigens. A later genetic analysis associated a missense DCLRE1C variant with V-gene and J-gene trimming of TCR beta chains, and an independent cohort replicated the association. In a later genetic analysis, fewer N-insertions in productive TCRs were reported among donors in an Asian-associated ancestry cluster than the approximately 670-donor mean. An earlier analysis of approximately 500 of the donors showed that most TCR beta V segments appeared in productive rearrangements either about 90% or about 30% of the time, which broadly matched IMGT annotations.

The sample was PBMCs. The chain employs TRBV30 and TRBJ1-6, and perhaps TRBD1 as D gene, on 6 matching bases. This clonotype was sampled from a woman in her late teens or twenties in good health and CMV-seronegative. The CDR3 reads as follows: CAWTSGGQGSPLHF. Read as DNA, the sequence is TGTGCCTGGACCTCCGGGGGGCAGGGTTCACCCCTCCACTTT.